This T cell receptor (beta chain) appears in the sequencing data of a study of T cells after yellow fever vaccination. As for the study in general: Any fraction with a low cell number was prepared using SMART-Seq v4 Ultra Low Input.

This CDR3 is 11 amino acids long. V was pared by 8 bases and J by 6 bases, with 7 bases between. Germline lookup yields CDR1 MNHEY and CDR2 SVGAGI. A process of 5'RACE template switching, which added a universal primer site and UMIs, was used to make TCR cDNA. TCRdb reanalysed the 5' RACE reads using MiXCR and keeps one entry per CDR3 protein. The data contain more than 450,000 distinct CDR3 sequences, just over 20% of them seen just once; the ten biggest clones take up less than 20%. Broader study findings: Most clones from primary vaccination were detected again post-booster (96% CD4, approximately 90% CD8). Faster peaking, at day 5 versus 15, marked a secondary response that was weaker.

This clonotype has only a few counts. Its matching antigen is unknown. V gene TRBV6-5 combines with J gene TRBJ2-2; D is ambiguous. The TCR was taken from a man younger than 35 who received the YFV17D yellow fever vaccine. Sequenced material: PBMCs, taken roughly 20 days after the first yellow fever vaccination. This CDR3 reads CASADSGELFF. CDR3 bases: TGTGCCAGCGCCGATTCCGGGGAGCTGTTTTTT.